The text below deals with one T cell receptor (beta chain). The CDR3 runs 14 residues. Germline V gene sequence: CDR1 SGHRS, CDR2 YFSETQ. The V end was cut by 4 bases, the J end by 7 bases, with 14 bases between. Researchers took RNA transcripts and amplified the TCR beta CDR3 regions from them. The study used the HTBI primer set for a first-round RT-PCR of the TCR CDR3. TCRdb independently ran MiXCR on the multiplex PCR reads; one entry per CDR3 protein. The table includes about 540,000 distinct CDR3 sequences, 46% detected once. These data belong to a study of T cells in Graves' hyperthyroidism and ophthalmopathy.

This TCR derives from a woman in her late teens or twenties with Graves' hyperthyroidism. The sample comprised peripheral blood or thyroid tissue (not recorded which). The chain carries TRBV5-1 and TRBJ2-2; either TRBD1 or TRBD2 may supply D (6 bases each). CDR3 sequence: CASSMMGGVGELFF. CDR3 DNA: TGCGCCAGCAGCATGATGGGGGGCGTCGGGGAGCTGTTTTTT.